The source of this T cell receptor beta chain is a study of blood T cell repertoires in COVID-19. Overall study context: PBMCs, B-cell-depleted T cells, or T cells were the source of the cDNA or gDNA that made up the material.

How the authors handled the data: Amplification of reference gene primers was used by the study to estimate nucleated cell counts. Sequencing was performed with immunoSEQ multiplex PCR; in TCRdb, only in-frame clones are kept and a portion is missing. V, J and clone size are taken as reported in that table, and D and trimming were inferred from the DNA itself. The sample includes 250,000 or so clones, roughly 90% of them seen just once. With 11 bases clipped from V and 0 bases from J, the junction kept 6 bases outside the gene matches. Germline loops: CDR1 SEHNR, CDR2 FQNEAQ (reference sequence). CDR3 length: 15 residues.

The receptor was isolated from a woman aged 30 to 39 with acute or convalescent COVID-19. The sample was peripheral blood. The gene calls are TRBV7-9 and TRBJ2-1; 11 bases map to TRBD2. CDR3 amino acids: CAGGTSGYSYNEQFF. For the CDR3, the DNA is TGTGCCGGTGGGACTAGCGGATACTCCTACAATGAGCAGTTCTTC. Full variable domain (missing parts from reference TRBV7-9 and TRBJ2-1): DTGVSQNPRHKITKRGQNVTFRCDPISEHNRLYWYRQTLGQGPEFLTYFQNEAQLEKSRLLSDRFSAERPKGSFSTLEIQRTEQGDSAMYLCAGGTSGYSYNEQFFGPGTRLTVL.